The present TCR beta chain was sequenced within a study of blood T cells in healthy people across ages. Whole-study findings and limits: Roughly linear age-related decline in beta diversity appeared, significant by age about 37. In long-lived donors, naive CD4+ cell counts and diversity exceeded those of aged donors.

To note about this clonotype: No antigen is known for it.

Combining a sample-barcoded 5' primer with a J-beta primer mix, a second PCR ran for about 6 to 12 cycles. Template switching added a 12-random-nucleotide identifier to every cDNA molecule. In TCRdb, the 5' RACE reads were re-called with MiXCR into one record per CDR3 protein. The sample has around 1,900,000 distinct CDR3 sequences; 35% to 50% are singletons. The CDR3 is 14 residues long. Per the germline V gene, CDR1 is SGDLS and CDR2 is YYNGEE. V lost 0 bases and J lost 4, with 9 bases in between. The clonotype was recovered from a human donor in good health. The sample taken for sequencing was blood. The chain recombines TRBV9 with TRBJ2-3; D unclear. CDR3 nucleotides: TGTGCCAGCAGCGTAGTTTCAGTAGCAGATACGCAGTATTTT. As protein: CASSVVSVADTQYF.